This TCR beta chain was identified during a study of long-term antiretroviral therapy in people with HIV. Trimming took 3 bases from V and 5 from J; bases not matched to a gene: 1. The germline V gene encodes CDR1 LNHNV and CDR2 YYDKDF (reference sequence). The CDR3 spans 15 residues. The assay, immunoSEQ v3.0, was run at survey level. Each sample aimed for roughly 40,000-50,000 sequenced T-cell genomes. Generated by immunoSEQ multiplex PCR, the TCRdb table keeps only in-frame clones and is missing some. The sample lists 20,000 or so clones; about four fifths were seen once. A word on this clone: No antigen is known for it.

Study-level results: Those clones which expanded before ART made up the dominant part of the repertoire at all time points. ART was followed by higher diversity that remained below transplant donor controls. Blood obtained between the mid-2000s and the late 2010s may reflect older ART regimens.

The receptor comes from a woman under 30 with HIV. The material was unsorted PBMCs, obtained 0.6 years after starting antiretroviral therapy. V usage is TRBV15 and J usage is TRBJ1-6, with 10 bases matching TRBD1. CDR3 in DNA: TGTGCCACCAGCAGCGGGACAGGGGATAATTCACCCCTCCACTTT. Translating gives CATSSGTGDNSPLHF.